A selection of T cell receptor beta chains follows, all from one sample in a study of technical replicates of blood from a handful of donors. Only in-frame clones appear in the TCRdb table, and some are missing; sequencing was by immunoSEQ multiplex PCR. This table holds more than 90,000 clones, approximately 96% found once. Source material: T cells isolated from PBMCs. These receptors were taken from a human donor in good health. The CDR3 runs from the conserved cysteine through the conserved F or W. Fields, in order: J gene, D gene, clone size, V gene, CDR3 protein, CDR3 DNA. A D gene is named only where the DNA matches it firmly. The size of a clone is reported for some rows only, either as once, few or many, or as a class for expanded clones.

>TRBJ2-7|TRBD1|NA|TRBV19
CASRMDRGHEQYF
TGTGCCAGTAGGATGGACAGGGGTCACGAGCAGTACTTC
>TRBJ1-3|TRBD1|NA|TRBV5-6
CASSPGTGLGNTIYF
TGTGCCAGCAGTCCCGGGACAGGGCTTGGAAACACCATATATTTT
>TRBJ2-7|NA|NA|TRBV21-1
CASSVKRGKIGSYEQYF
TGTGCCAGCAGCGTAAAAAGGGGAAAGATAGGTTCCTACGAGCAGTACTTC
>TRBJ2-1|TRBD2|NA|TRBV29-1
CSVEIGGTSGYNEQFF
TGCAGCGTTGAAATTGGGGGGACTAGCGGGTACAATGAGCAGTTCTTC
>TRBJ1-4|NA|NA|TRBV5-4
CASSFTGVENEKLFF
TGTGCCAGCAGCTTCACCGGGGTGGAGAATGAAAAACTGTTTTTT
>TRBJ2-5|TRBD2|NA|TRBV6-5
CASRPGLVIETQYF
TGTGCCAGCAGGCCGGGACTAGTAATAGAGACCCAGTACTTC
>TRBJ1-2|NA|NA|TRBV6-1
CASSENRGANYGYTF
TGTGCCAGCAGTGAGAACCGGGGGGCTAACTATGGCTACACCTTC
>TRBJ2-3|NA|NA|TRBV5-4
CASSLAVSTDTQYF
TGTGCCAGCAGCTTGGCGGTTAGCACAGATACGCAGTATTTT
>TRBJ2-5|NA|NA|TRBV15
CATSKPRFSETQYF
TGTGCCACCAGCAAGCCCAGGTTTTCAGAGACCCAGTACTTC
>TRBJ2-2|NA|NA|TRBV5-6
CASSPRRFRDGELFF
TGTGCCAGCAGCCCTAGGCGGTTTCGTGACGGGGAGCTGTTTTTT
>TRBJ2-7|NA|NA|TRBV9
CASSPQQGWAYEQYF
TGTGCCAGCAGCCCGCAACAGGGTTGGGCCTACGAGCAGTACTTC
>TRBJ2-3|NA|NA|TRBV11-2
CASSLEGLTGGTQYF
TGTGCCAGCAGCTTAGAGGGACTGACGGGCGGTACGCAGTATTTT
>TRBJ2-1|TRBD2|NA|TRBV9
CASSVSAGGTNEQFF
TGTGCCAGCAGCGTAAGTGCGGGAGGTACCAATGAGCAGTTCTTC
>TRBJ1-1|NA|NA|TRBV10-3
CAISGGLGTEAFF
TGTGCCATTTCCGGAGGCTTGGGCACTGAAGCTTTCTTT
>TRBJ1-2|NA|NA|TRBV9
CASSAQTGILANYGYTF
TGTGCCAGCAGCGCACAGACCGGGATTTTAGCTAACTATGGCTACACCTTC
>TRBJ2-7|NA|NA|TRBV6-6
CASSYSEFQAYEQYF
TGTGCCAGCAGTTACAGCGAATTCCAAGCCTACGAGCAGTACTTC
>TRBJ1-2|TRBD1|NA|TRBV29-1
CSVEADRGQGYGYTF
TGCAGCGTTGAAGCGGACAGGGGGCAGGGGTATGGCTACACCTTC
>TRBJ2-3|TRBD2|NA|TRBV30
CAWSRTSGGTDTQYF
TGTGCCTGGAGCCGTACTAGCGGGGGAACAGATACGCAGTATTTT
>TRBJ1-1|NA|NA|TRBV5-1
CASSLMDRNTEAFF
TGCGCCAGCAGCTTGATGGACAGGAACACTGAAGCTTTCTTT
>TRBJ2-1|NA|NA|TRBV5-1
CASSLVQNEQFF
TGCGCCAGCAGCTTGGTCCAGAATGAGCAGTTCTTC
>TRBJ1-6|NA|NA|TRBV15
CATSSPGVNNSPLHF
TGTGCCACCAGCAGCCCAGGGGTAAATAATTCACCCCTCCACTTT
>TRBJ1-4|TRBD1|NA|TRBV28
CASGGDRGNEKLFF
TGTGCCAGCGGCGGGGACAGGGGAAATGAAAAACTGTTTTTT
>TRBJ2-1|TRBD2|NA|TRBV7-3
CASSLTNIAGGYYNEQFF
TGTGCCAGCAGCTTAACGAACATAGCGGGGGGTTACTACAATGAGCAGTTCTTC
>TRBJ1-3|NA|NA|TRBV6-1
CASSEAASNTIYF
TGTGCCAGCAGTGAAGCAGCATCAAACACCATATATTTT
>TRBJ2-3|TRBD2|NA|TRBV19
CASRGLAGDFTDTQYF
TGTGCCAGCAGAGGACTAGCGGGGGACTTCACAGATACGCAGTATTTT
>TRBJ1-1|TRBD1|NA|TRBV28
CASSFDRANTEAFF
TGTGCCAGCAGTTTTGACAGGGCGAACACTGAAGCTTTCTTT
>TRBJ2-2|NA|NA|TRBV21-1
CASSSSTGANTGELFF
TGTGCCAGCAGCAGTTCTACAGGGGCGAACACCGGGGAGCTGTTTTTT
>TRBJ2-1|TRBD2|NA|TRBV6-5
CASSYPGREGRHEQFF
TGTGCCAGCAGTTATCCGGGGCGGGAGGGCCGGCATGAGCAGTTCTTC
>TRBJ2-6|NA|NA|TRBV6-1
CASSEQGPGANVLTF
TGTGCCAGCAGTGAACAGGGGCCTGGGGCCAACGTCCTGACTTTC
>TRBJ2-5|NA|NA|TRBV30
CAWSGLWGRRETQYF
TGTGCCTGGAGTGGCCTATGGGGGAGGAGGGAGACCCAGTACTTC
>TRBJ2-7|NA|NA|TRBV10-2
CASTQFSGVPYEQYF
TGCGCCAGCACTCAATTTAGCGGCGTACCCTACGAGCAGTACTTC
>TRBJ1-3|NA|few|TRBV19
CASSMTTISGNTIYF
TGTGCCAGTAGTATGACTACGATCTCTGGAAACACCATATATTTT
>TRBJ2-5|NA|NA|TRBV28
CASTLGGRETQYF
TGTGCCAGCACCCTCGGCGGGCGGGAGACCCAGTACTTC
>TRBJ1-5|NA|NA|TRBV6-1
CASSEPGQPQHF
TGTGCCAGCAGTGAACCCGGTCAGCCCCAGCATTTT
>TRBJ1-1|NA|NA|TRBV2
CARTGTEAFF
TGTGCCAGGACGGGCACTGAAGCTTTCTTT
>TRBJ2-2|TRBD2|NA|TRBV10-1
CASSAGGTGELFF
TGCGCCAGCAGTGCGGGGGGCACCGGGGAGCTGTTTTTT